This TCR beta chain was captured by sequencing in a study of blood T cell repertoires in COVID-19. Study as a whole: Acute-phase and convalescent COVID-19 samples originated in the United States, Italy and Spain. PBMCs, B-cell-depleted T cells, or T cells were the source of the cDNA or gDNA that made up the material.

How the authors handled the data: Estimated nucleated cell counts came from reference gene primer amplification. TCRdb's copy holds only in-frame clones and misses some; the assay was immunoSEQ multiplex PCR. V and J calls and clone size are as listed in that table; D and trimming were resolved from the DNA. The top ten hold approximately 2.3% of the sample, which has roughly 120,000 clones, 70% to 90% seen once. Looked up from germline, CDR1 is MNHEY and CDR2 is SVGEGT. This CDR3 is 17 amino acids long. V was pared by 2 bases and J by 4 bases, with 11 bases of the junction left unmatched. This chain connects TRBV6-2 or TRBV6-3 to TRBJ2-3; 8 bases align to TRBD1. The clonotype comes from a man aged 25 to 40 with acute or convalescent COVID-19. Source material: peripheral blood. CDR3 DNA: TGTGCCAGCAGTTACGATGAGGGGACAGGAGAGGCAGATACGCAGTATTTT. It encodes CASSYDEGTGEADTQYF.